Each of the 15 T cell receptor beta chains below was sequenced from the same sample in a study of shared clonotypes between healthy human individuals. Sequencing used immunoSEQ multiplex PCR; TCRdb keeps in-frame clones, though not all of them. The sample has more than 1.2 million clones, approximately 98.5% seen once. The sample comprised naive CD4+ T cells sorted from blood. Subset of the sample: CD45RA+ positively selected. These receptors came from a man aged 25 to 40 in good health.

This sequence joins TRBV13 and TRBJ1-1; TRBD1 agrees at 7 bases. CDR3 length: 14 amino acids. Germline-derived CDR1 and CDR2 are PRHDT and FYEKMQ (reference sequence). Trimming cost V 6 bases and J 5 bases; bases outside gene matches: 9. CDR3 DNA: TGTGCCAGCAGAATGACAGGGAGAGGAACTGAAGCTTTCTTT. Its protein is CASRMTGRGTEAFF.

This chain joins TRBV18 and TRBJ2-7; 10 bases map to TRBD1. CDR1 is KGHSH and CDR2 is LQKENI in the germline V gene. Trimming at V came to 6 bases and at J to 1 base, leaving 9 bases not matched to a gene. This CDR3 has 16 amino acids. DNA of the CDR3: TGTGCCAGCTCCGGGACAGGGGTGCATCGTTCCTACGAGCAGTACTTC. It codes for CASSGTGVHRSYEQYF.

The rearrangement links TRBV5-1 to TRBJ2-7; D ambiguous. The germline CDR1 and CDR2 sequences are SGHRS and YFSETQ. This CDR3 is built from 13 residues. Trimming pared 0 bases from V and 5 bases from J, leaving 9 bases between. DNA of the CDR3: TGCGCCAGCAGCTTGGACCAGGCTCACGAGCAGTACTTC. It is translated as CASSLDQAHEQYF.

Turning to this clone: One junction end disagrees with the germline gene, perhaps due to a read error. The V and J genes are TRBV2 and TRBJ2-1; D is unresolved. Per germline, CDR1 SNHLY and CDR2 FYNNEI. The CDR3 length is 13 residues. CDR3 loop: CASSLDSHNEQFF. DNA for the CDR3: TGTGCCAGCTCGCTTGACTCCCACAATGAGCAGTTCTTC.

The chain recombines TRBV5-1 with TRBJ2-1; D is uncertain. The germline CDR1 and CDR2 sequences are SGHRS and YFSETQ. This CDR3 spans 14 amino acids. Deletions cut 0 bases from V and 8 bases from J, with 12 bases between. Here the CDR3 reads CASSLEPGVHEQFF. Written as DNA, the CDR3 is TGCGCCAGCAGCTTGGAACCTGGGGTTCATGAGCAGTTCTTC.

V usage is TRBV7-2 and J usage is TRBJ2-3; 12 positions agree with TRBD2. The CDR3 consists of 15 residues. The trim removed 1 base at V and 7 bases at J, leaving 3 bases unmatched. Germline V gene lookup returns CDR1 SGHTA and CDR2 FQGNSA. For the CDR3, the DNA is TGTGCCAGCAGCTTAGAACTAGCGGGGGGTAATACGCAGTATTTT. Its translation: CASSLELAGGNTQYF. The complete variable domain, with remaining parts taken from reference TRBV7-2 and TRBJ2-3, reads GAGVSQSPSNKVTEKGKDVELRCDPISGHTALYWYRQSLGQGLEFLIYFQGNSAPDKSGLPSDRFSAERTGGSVSTLTIQRTQQEDSAVYLCASSLELAGGNTQYFGPGTRLTVL.

The V gene is TRBV18, the J gene TRBJ2-7; D gene unclear. This CDR3 is built from 16 residues. The V and J ends lost 1 base and 4 bases respectively, with 17 bases between them. Germline CDR1 is KGHSH and CDR2 is LQKENI. The CDR3 nucleotides read TGTGCCAGCTCACCACGTGAGACACGAAAGACTTACGAGCAGTACTTC. Its protein product is CASSPRETRKTYEQYF.

CDR3: CASRGGVPGELFF. The CDR3 DNA sequence: TGTGCCAGCAGGGGCGGGGTTCCCGGGGAGCTGTTTTTT. V is TRBV28 and J is TRBJ2-2, with D possibly matching TRBD2 (6 bases). CDR1 and CDR2 from the germline V gene are MDHEN and SYDVKM. The CDR3 loop spans 13 amino acids. Deletions cut 6 bases from V and 6 bases from J, with 11 bases between. The variable domain in full, completed from reference TRBV28 and TRBJ2-2, reads DVKVTQSSRYLVKRTGEKVFLECVQDMDHENMFWYRQDPGLGLRLIYFSYDVKMKEKGDIPEGYSVSREKKERFSLILESASTNQTSMYLCASRGGVPGELFFGEGSRLTVL.

The sample holds one count of this clone. The chain is built from TRBV29-1 and TRBJ2-7, with 10 bases aligning to TRBD2. The CDR3 is 14 residues long. Trimming at V came to 4 bases and at J to 6 bases, leaving 9 bases not matched to a gene. The germline V gene has CDR1 SQVTM and CDR2 ANQGSEA. The CDR3: CSVGGVAGGREQYF. In DNA form, the CDR3 reads TGCAGCGTTGGTGGGGTAGCGGGAGGACGCGAGCAGTACTTC.

This rearrangement joins TRBV19 to TRBJ1-5; 7 bases align to TRBD1. This CDR3 has 15 amino acids. Germline loops: CDR1 LNHDA, CDR2 SQIVND (reference sequence). V lost 4 bases to trimming and J lost 0 bases; unmatched junction nucleotides: 3. DNA of the CDR3: TGTGCCAGTAGTAAGACAGGGTATAGCAATCAGCCCCAGCATTTT. It specifies CASSKTGYSNQPQHF. The full variable domain, rest sourced from reference TRBV19 and TRBJ1-5, is DGGITQSPKYLFRKEGQNVTLSCEQNLNHDAMYWYRQDPGQGLRLIYYSQIVNDFQKGDIAEGYSVSREKKESFPLTVTSAQKNPTAFYLCASSKTGYSNQPQHFGDGTRLSIL.

CDR3 region: CASSPLTSGSSETQYF. The DNA for the CDR3 is TGTGCCAGCTCACCCCTGACTAGCGGGAGCTCGGAGACCCAGTACTTC. The V and J genes are TRBV18 and TRBJ2-5, with 12 bases aligning to TRBD2. The CDR3 has 16 residues. Trimming removed 3 bases from V and 5 bases from J; junction bases left unmatched: 7. CDR1 KGHSH and CDR2 LQKENI come from the germline V gene.

The chain joins TRBV11-3 to TRBJ2-5, with 8 positions matching TRBD2. V trimming: 1 base; J trimming: 0 bases; junction bases outside the gene matches: 1. There are 15 residues in the CDR3. CDR1 is SGHNT, CDR2 YENEEA, per germline. Here the CDR3 reads CASSLGSGDQETQYF. The CDR3 nucleotides are TGTGCCAGCAGCTTAGGTAGCGGGGACCAAGAGACCCAGTACTTC.

The chain links TRBV27 to TRBJ2-1, with D tentatively TRBD2 (6 bases). The V end lost 7 bases, the J end lost 1 base, and 17 bases lay between the germline ends. The CDR3 totals 16 residues. CDR1 and CDR2 (germline): MNHEY, SMNVEV (reference sequence). The CDR3 sequence: CASKISGPFSYNEQFF. CDR3 DNA: TGTGCCAGCAAGATTAGCGGACCCTTTTCCTACAATGAGCAGTTCTTC.

This clone was found once. The chain couples TRBV5-1 to TRBJ1-1, with TRBD1 identical over 8 bases. The V gene end was trimmed by 2 bases and the J gene end by 3 bases; junction bases not matched to a gene: 6. CDR1 and CDR2 (germline): SGHRS, YFSETQ. This CDR3 is 15 amino acids long. CDR3 amino acids: CASSFPGGRDTEAFF. The CDR3, as DNA: TGCGCCAGCAGCTTTCCAGGGGGCAGGGACACTGAAGCTTTCTTT.

This chain joins TRBV2 and TRBJ2-2, with TRBD2 matching 10 bases. Germline trimming cut 4 bases from V and 2 bases from J; bases unmatched to any gene: 4. In germline, CDR1 is SNHLY, CDR2 FYNNEI. This CDR3 region has 16 residues. CDR3 in amino acids: CASSGASGRNTGELFF. CDR3 coding DNA: TGTGCCAGCAGTGGGGCTAGCGGGAGAAACACCGGGGAGCTGTTTTTT. The entire variable domain, with the rest obtained from reference TRBV2 and TRBJ2-2, is as follows: EPEVTQTPSHQVTQMGQEVILRCVPISNHLYFYWYRQILGQKVEFLVSFYNNEISEKSEIFDDQFSVERPDGSNFTLKIRSTKLEDSAMYFCASSGASGRNTGELFFGEGSRLTVL.